The 25 T cell receptor beta chains below come from one sample, sequenced in a study of identical twins. TCRdb itself ran the 5' RACE reads through MiXCR, one entry per CDR3 protein. The data contain fewer than 550,000 distinct CDR3 sequences, roughly an eighth of them singletons. The same sample was also studied in work on yellow fever vaccine responses in identical twins.

Sequenced sample: CD4+ T cells sorted from blood. These receptor sequences come from a woman aged 18-29 years in good health.

This clonotype occurred many times. V is TRBV6-1 and J is TRBJ2-3; TRBD1 aligns across 11 bases. In germline, CDR1 is MNHNS, CDR2 SASEGT. The ends lost 3 bases at V and 4 bases at J; junction bases unmatched: 3. The CDR3 extends over 15 amino acids. CDR3 bases: TGTGCCAGCAGTGATCCGGGACAGGGGGCAGATACGCAGTATTTT. It translates to CASSDPGQGADTQYF.

V usage is TRBV2 and J usage is TRBJ2-1, with D possibly called TRBD1 or TRBD2 (5 bases each). CDR1 is SNHLY, CDR2 FYNNEI, per germline. This CDR3 spans 16 amino acids. V was pared by 5 bases and J by 2 bases, with 16 bases between. For the CDR3, the DNA is TGTGCCAGCAGTCGGTACCGGGACGCTACCTACAATGAGCAGTTCTTC. Amino acids: CASSRYRDATYNEQFF. Full variable domain (outside the CDR3, taken from reference TRBV2 and TRBJ2-1): EPEVTQTPSHQVTQMGQEVILRCVPISNHLYFYWYRQILGQKVEFLVSFYNNEISEKSEIFDDQFSVERPDGSNFTLKIRSTKLEDSAMYFCASSRYRDATYNEQFFGPGTRLTVL.

The chain joins TRBV12-3 or TRBV12-4 to TRBJ2-7, with D uncertain. The CDR3 sequence is 13 residues long. V was clipped by 2 bases and J by 4 bases, with 9 bases between them. The CDR3 bases are TGTGCCAGCAGTTTACAGTCTCAATACGAGCAGTACTTC. Encoded protein: CASSLQSQYEQYF.

The V and J genes are TRBV15 and TRBJ2-5; the D is unclear. The CDR3 length is 15 residues. Germline V CDR1 and CDR2: LNHNV, YYDKDF (reference sequence). V lost 0 bases to trimming and J lost 4 bases, with 12 bases between them. The CDR3 region is CATSRDDGRRETQYF. The DNA for the CDR3 is TGTGCCACCAGCAGAGATGACGGCAGGCGAGAGACCCAGTACTTC.

This clonotype was detected a few times. The V and J genes are TRBV7-2 and TRBJ2-7; possibly TRBD2 for D (5 bases). V gave up 1 base and J gave up 1 base, with 11 bases separating them. This CDR3 comprises 15 residues. The V gene's germline CDR1 is SGHTA and CDR2 FQGNSA. Here the CDR3 DNA reads TGTGCCAGCAGCTTAGACGGAAGAGGGTCCTACGAGCAGTACTTC. This gives the protein CASSLDGRGSYEQYF.

This chain links TRBV7-9 with TRBJ1-3; D call uncertain. The CDR3 sequence is 13 residues long. Germline CDR1 and CDR2: SEHNR and FQNEAQ (reference sequence). V lost 7 bases to trimming and J lost 0 bases, with 7 bases between them. CDR3 nucleotide sequence: TGTGCCAGCAAGGAGAGCTCTGGAAACACCATATATTTT. This gives the protein CASKESSGNTIYF.

The table lists this clonotype with a few counts. This chain joins TRBV6-5 and TRBJ1-5, with 7 bases that match TRBD1. Germline V gives CDR1 MNHEY, CDR2 SVGAGI. Trimming removed 6 bases from V and 4 bases from J; junction bases left unmatched: 6. This CDR3 is built from 14 residues. CDR3 coding DNA: TGTGCCAGCAGCTTACAGGGACAGAATCAGCCCCAGCATTTT. Amino acids: CASSLQGQNQPQHF.

V and J are TRBV6-4 and TRBJ2-3, with D perhaps matching TRBD2 (5 bases). The length of the CDR3 is 14 residues. CDR1 is MRHNA and CDR2 is SNTAGT in the germline V gene. Trimming removed 3 bases at V and 2 bases at J, with 9 bases between. The CDR3 nucleotides read TGTGCCAGCAGTGAGGAGCGGCACACAGATACGCAGTATTTT. Translating gives CASSEERHTDTQYF.

This clonotype was observed a handful of times. This sequence joins TRBV7-2 and TRBJ2-1, with D perhaps TRBD1 (5 bases). This CDR3 spans 16 amino acids. V lost 5 bases and J 9 bases, leaving 23 bases between the germline ends. CDR1 is SGHTA, CDR2 FQGNSA, per germline. CDR3 amino acids: CASSPRATTGSVEQFF. The CDR3 DNA is TGTGCCAGCAGCCCACGGGCCACCACAGGTTCAGTTGAGCAGTTCTTC.

This clonotype was seen a handful of times. The chain carries TRBV4-3 and TRBJ2-7, with D possibly being TRBD1 or TRBD2 (5 bases each). Between the trimmed V and J ends, which lost 0 bases and 2 bases, there was a span of 17 bases. CDR1 is LGHNA and CDR2 is YSLEER in the germline V gene. The CDR3 extends over 17 amino acids. CDR3 in DNA: TGCGCCAGCAGCCAAGATGCCGGGACGGCCCTTCCCTACGAGCAGTACTTC. It encodes CASSQDAGTALPYEQYF.

This clonotype was observed a handful of times. The chain combines TRBV27 with TRBJ2-2; D might be TRBD1 (5 bases). Germline V gives CDR1 MNHEY, CDR2 SMNVEV (reference sequence). V was clipped by 7 bases and J by 0 bases, with 15 bases between them. The CDR3 contains 16 residues. The CDR3 here is CASIPAGHTNTGELFF. The DNA of the CDR3 is TGTGCCAGCATCCCTGCCGGACATACGAACACCGGGGAGCTGTTTTTT.

The table lists this clonotype with many counts. The chain carries TRBV20-1 and TRBJ2-3; D gene unclear. This CDR3 region has 13 residues. V lost 2 bases, J lost 1 base, and 7 bases lay in between. CDR1 DFQATT and CDR2 SNEGSKA come from the germline V gene (reference sequence). The CDR3 is CSARLLGTDTQYF. The CDR3 nucleotides read TGCAGTGCTAGACTACTGGGCACAGATACGCAGTATTTT.

The chain combines TRBV5-1 with TRBJ2-7, with TRBD2 matching over 8 bases. The CDR3 runs to 14 residues. Trimming at V came to 4 bases and at J to 3 bases, leaving 6 bases not matched to a gene. Per the germline V gene, CDR1 is SGHRS and CDR2 is YFSETQ. CDR3 in amino acids: CASSTGLGNYEQYF. DNA for the CDR3: TGCGCCAGCAGCACGGGACTAGGGAACTACGAGCAGTACTTC.

V usage is TRBV29-1 and J usage is TRBJ1-1; TRBD1 might be the D (5 bases). CDR3 length: 11 amino acids. CDR1 is SQVTM and CDR2 is ANQGSEA in the germline V gene. The V end lost 7 bases, the J end lost 6 bases, and 12 bases lay between the germline ends. The DNA for the CDR3 is TGCAGCGGTGGGACCAACTCTGAAGCTTTCTTT. Its protein is CSGGTNSEAFF.

This clonotype was detected a few times. The chain uses TRBV25-1 and TRBJ2-3; no firm D call. The CDR3 has 14 amino acids. Deletions cut 4 bases from V and 4 bases from J, with 12 bases between. CDR1 and CDR2 from the germline V gene are MGHDK and SYGVNS. CDR3 residues: CASSVSLKPDTQYF. The DNA of the CDR3 is TGTGCCAGCAGTGTATCCTTGAAGCCAGATACGCAGTATTTT.

This clonotype was seen a handful of times. The chain employs TRBV7-2 and TRBJ2-1, with 7 nucleotides matching TRBD2. Germline-derived CDR1 and CDR2 are SGHTA and FQGNSA. The CDR3 is 16 residues long. The J segment lost 2 bases and the V segment lost 1 base, leaving 5 bases of the junction unmatched. CDR3 amino acids: CASSLVGGSPYNEQFF. The CDR3 DNA reads as TGTGCCAGCAGCTTAGTGGGCGGGAGCCCCTACAATGAGCAGTTCTTC.

This clonotype showed up just a few times. The gene calls are TRBV28 and TRBJ1-5; 9 bases are shared with TRBD1. Trimming cost V 5 bases and J 6 bases; bases outside gene matches: 8. This CDR3 is built from 15 residues. CDR1 and CDR2 from the germline V gene are MDHEN and SYDVKM. The CDR3 sequence: CASSPPGQGGQPQHF. The CDR3 nucleotides are TGTGCCAGCAGTCCGCCGGGACAGGGTGGTCAGCCCCAGCATTTT.

This clonotype was counted between two and nine times. The chain joins TRBV2 to TRBJ2-7, with unresolved D. CDR3 length: 12 residues. The germline V gene has CDR1 SNHLY and CDR2 FYNNEI. The V gene lost 6 bases and the J gene lost 4 bases, with 10 bases spanning the gap. CDR3 in amino acids: CASRLDTYEQYF. The CDR3 region has the DNA TGTGCCAGCAGACTGGATACTTACGAGCAGTACTTC.

In its sample, this clonotype was seen a few times. The V gene is TRBV6-6, the J gene TRBJ1-1; D may be TRBD1 (6 bases). This CDR3 spans 11 amino acids. V shed 7 bases and J shed 6 bases, with 9 bases lying between them. From germline, CDR1 is MNHNY and CDR2 SVGAGI (reference sequence). The CDR3 protein is CASTDRSEAFF. Here the CDR3 DNA reads TGTGCCAGCACCGACAGGTCTGAAGCTTTCTTT.

This clonotype was observed a few times. The J gene is TRBJ2-7, the V gene TRBV9; D is unresolved. CDR1 and CDR2 from the germline V gene are SGDLS and YYNGEE. The CDR3 is 14 residues long. V lost 4 bases, J lost 2 bases, and 13 bases lay in between. Here the CDR3 DNA reads TGTGCCAGCAGCCCTTTTTCTTCCACCTACGAGCAGTACTTC. It yields the protein CASSPFSSTYEQYF.

The chain is built from TRBV19 and TRBJ2-1; D uncertain. The CDR3 contains 14 residues. CDR1 and CDR2 from the germline V gene are LNHDA and SQIVND (reference sequence). Trimming removed 4 bases at V and 0 bases at J, with 7 bases between. The DNA for the CDR3 is TGTGCCAGTAGTAGGGCAAACTCCTACAATGAGCAGTTCTTC. Translating it yields CASSRANSYNEQFF.

This clonotype was counted between two and nine times. CDR3 nucleotide sequence: TGTGCCAGCAGCGTAGACGGGAGACCCAATCAGCCCCAGCATTTT. Translating it yields CASSVDGRPNQPQHF. This chain links TRBV9 with TRBJ1-5; D is undetermined. Germline lookup yields CDR1 SGDLS and CDR2 YYNGEE. The V end lost 0 bases, the J end lost 3 bases, and 10 bases lay between the germline ends. This CDR3 has 15 residues.

This clonotype was recorded a few times. DNA for the CDR3: TGTGCCAGCGCCGACAGGATTCAAGAGACCCAGTACTTC. Its translation: CASADRIQETQYF. The gene calls are TRBV18 and TRBJ2-5; possible D gene TRBD1, 6 bases. The CDR3 loop spans 13 amino acids. In germline, CDR1 is KGHSH, CDR2 LQKENI. V was pared by 8 bases and J by 2 bases, with 12 bases between.

This chain connects TRBV3-1 to TRBJ2-3, with a possible D match to TRBD2 (6 bases). This CDR3 comprises 13 residues. Germline-derived CDR1 and CDR2 are LGHDT and YNNKEL (reference sequence). The ends were cut back, 9 bases at V and 6 bases at J, with 16 bases in the middle. The CDR3 nucleotides read TGTGCCAGTGGAAGACTAGGTACGGATACGCAGTATTTT. This gives the protein CASGRLGTDTQYF.

The genes are TRBV29-1 and TRBJ1-1, with D unclear. The V end was cut by 4 bases, the J end by 9 bases, with 9 bases between. This CDR3 comprises 10 residues. Germline V lookup: CDR1 SQVTM, CDR2 ANQGSEA. DNA of the CDR3: TGCAGCGTTGGTTGGCAGCAAGCTTTCTTT. Encoded protein: CSVGWQQAFF.